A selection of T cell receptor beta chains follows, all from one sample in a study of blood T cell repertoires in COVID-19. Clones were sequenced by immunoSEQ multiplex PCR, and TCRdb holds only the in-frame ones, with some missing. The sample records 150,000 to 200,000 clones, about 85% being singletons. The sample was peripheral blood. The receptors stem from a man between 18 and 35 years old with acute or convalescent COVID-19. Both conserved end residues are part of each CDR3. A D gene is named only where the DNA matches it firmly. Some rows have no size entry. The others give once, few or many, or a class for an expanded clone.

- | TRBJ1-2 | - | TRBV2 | TGTGCCAGCAGTGAAGTCCCCAGGGGTGTGGGGGGCTACACCTTC | CASSEVPRGVGGYTF
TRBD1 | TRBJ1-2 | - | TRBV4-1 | TGCGCCAGCAGCCAAGATGACAGGGCATACTATGGCTACACCTTC | CASSQDDRAYYGYTF
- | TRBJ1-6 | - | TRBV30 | TGTGCCTGGAGTGACTACCTCTGGGGGCGGGGGTCCTATAATTCACCCCTCCACTTT | CAWSDYLWGRGSYNSPLHF
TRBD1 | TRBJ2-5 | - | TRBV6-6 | TGTGCCAGCAGTGGTGGACAGGGGGAGACCCAGTACTTC | CASSGGQGETQYF
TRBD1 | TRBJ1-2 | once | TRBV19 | TGTGCCGCCGGGACAGGACCTTCCCCCTATGGCTACACCTTC | CAAGTGPSPYGYTF
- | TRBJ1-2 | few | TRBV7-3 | TGTGCCAGCAGCTTAAGCCCCATGGAGTATGGCTACACCTTC | CASSLSPMEYGYTF
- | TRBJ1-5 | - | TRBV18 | TGTGCCAGCTCACCCAACGGAGGGCCCCAGCCCCAGCATTTT | CASSPNGGPQPQHF
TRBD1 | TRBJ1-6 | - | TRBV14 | TGTGCCAGCATCGGATCACAGGGGCGAGGGTCACCCCTCCACTTT | CASIGSQGRGSPLHF
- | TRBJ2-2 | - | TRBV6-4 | TGTGCCAGCAAATCTAGCGACACCGGGGAGCTGTTTTTT | CASKSSDTGELFF
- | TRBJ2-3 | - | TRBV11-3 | TGTGCCCCTAAAGGACGGGGGGCCTCGCCCCACAATACGCAGTATTTT | CAPKGRGASPHNTQYF
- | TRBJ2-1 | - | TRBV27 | TGTGCCAGCAGTTTCTCCAGACTCAGCTCCTACAATGAGCAGTTCTTC | CASSFSRLSSYNEQFF
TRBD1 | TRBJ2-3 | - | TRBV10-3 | TGTGCCATCCTAAAGGAGTTTGGGACAGGGGGGGATACGCAGTATTTT | CAILKEFGTGGDTQYF
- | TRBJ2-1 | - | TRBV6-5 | TGTGCCAGCAGTTACTTGCGGCCAACAGGTAATGAGCAGTTCTTC | CASSYLRPTGNEQFF
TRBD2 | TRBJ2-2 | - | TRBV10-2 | TGCGCCAGCGGACTTAGCGGGGTGAGCACCGGGGAGCTGTTTTTT | CASGLSGVSTGELFF
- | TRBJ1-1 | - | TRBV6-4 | TGTGCCAGCAGCAAGGGGGACAACACTGAAGCTTTCTTT | CASSKGDNTEAFF
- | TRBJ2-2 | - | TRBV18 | TGTGCCAGCTCACCTATTCTCGGCGGGCAGTACACCGGGGAGCTGTTTTTT | CASSPILGGQYTGELFF
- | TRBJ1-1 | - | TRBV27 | TGTGCCAGCAGAGACAGGTTGAACACTGAAGCTTTCTTT | CASRDRLNTEAFF
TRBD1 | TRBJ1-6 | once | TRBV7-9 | TGTGCCATCGAGGGACAGGGGGCTGGTAATTCACCCCTCCACTTT | CAIEGQGAGNSPLHF
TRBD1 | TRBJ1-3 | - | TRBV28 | TGTGCCAGCAGTCCCCGGACAGGGCCTGGAAACACCATATATTTT | CASSPRTGPGNTIYF
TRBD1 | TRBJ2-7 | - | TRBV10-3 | TGTGCCACCACGGGGGGGACAGGGGTTAATTACGAGCAGTACTTC | CATTGGTGVNYEQYF
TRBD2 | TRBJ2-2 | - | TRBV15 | TGTGCCACCCTTAGCGGGCTAGCGGGGTCCGGGGAGCTGTTTTTT | CATLSGLAGSGELFF
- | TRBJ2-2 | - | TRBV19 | TGTGCCAGTAGTATCCCGGACGGGGGCGGGGAGCTGTTTTTT | CASSIPDGGGELFF
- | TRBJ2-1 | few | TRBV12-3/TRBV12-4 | TGTGCCAGTAGCGGTTATAGTCACAATGAGCAGTTCTTC | CASSGYSHNEQFF
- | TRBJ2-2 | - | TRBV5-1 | TGCGCCAGCAGCGGAGGGGACGCCCCTCGGGGCACCGGGGAGCTGTTTTTT | CASSGGDAPRGTGELFF
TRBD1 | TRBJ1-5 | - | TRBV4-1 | TGCGCCAGCAGCCAAGTGGGACAGGCGGAAAATAGCAATCAGCCCCAGCATTTT | CASSQVGQAENSNQPQHF
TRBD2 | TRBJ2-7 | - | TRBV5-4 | TGTGCCAGCAGCCCCCGGGAGGATAACTACGAGCAGTACTTC | CASSPREDNYEQYF
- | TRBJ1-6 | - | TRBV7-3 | TGTGCCAGCAGCCGGGGGACGGGCCCGGGTCCCCTCCACTTT | CASSRGTGPGPLHF
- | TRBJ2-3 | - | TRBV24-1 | TGTGTCTTTACCGGGACACCGTTCACAGATACGCAGTATTTT | CVFTGTPFTDTQYF
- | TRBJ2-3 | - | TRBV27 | TGTGCCAGCAGTTTATCGGCAGGCAGTACTAGCACAGATACGCAGTATTTT | CASSLSAGSTSTDTQYF
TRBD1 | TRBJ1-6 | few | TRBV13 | TGTGCCAGCAGCTTAGGCGTAGGACAGGGTAATTCACCCCTCCACTTT | CASSLGVGQGNSPLHF
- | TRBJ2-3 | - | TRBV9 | TGTGCCAGCAGCGCCCGGGACACCACAGATACGCAGTATTTT | CASSARDTTDTQYF
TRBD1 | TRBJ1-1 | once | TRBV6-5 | TGTGCCAGCAGTTACGGGGCAGGGGGTAACACTGAAGCTTTCTTT | CASSYGAGGNTEAFF
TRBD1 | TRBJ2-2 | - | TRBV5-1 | TGCGCCAGCAGCCCGGACAGGGGGAACACCGGGGAGCTGTTTTTT | CASSPDRGNTGELFF
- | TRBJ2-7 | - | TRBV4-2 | TGTGCCAGCAGCCAAGCTGCAGGGGTGTCCTACGAGCAGTACTTC | CASSQAAGVSYEQYF
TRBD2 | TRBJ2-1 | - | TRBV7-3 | TGTGCCAGCAGCCCGGGACTAGCGGTTGAGCAGTTCTTC | CASSPGLAVEQFF
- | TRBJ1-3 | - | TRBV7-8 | TGTGCCAGCGGCCGGTACTCTGGAAACACCATATATTTT | CASGRYSGNTIYF
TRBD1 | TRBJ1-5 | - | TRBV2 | TGTGCCAGCAGTCTTGGGGACAGGGTAGATCAGCCCCAGCATTTT | CASSLGDRVDQPQHF
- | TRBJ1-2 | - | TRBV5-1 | TGCGCCAGCAGCTTTTCGGGGGGCGGAACCAGTGGCTACACCTTC | CASSFSGGGTSGYTF
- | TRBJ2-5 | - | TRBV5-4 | TGTGCCAGCAGCTTGTCCGGACAGAAAGAGACCCAGTACTTC | CASSLSGQKETQYF
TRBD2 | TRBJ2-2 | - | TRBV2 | TGTGCCAGCAGCGGACTAGCGGGGGGTTCCGGGGAGCTGTTTTTT | CASSGLAGGSGELFF